This entry lists 17 T cell receptor beta chains sequenced from one sample in a study of identical twins. TCRdb analysed the 5' RACE reads with MiXCR anew, one entry per CDR3 protein. This sample has a few hundred thousand distinct CDR3 sequences, with about 10% found just once. The specimen sequenced was naive T cells sorted from blood. The source is a woman aged 45-59 years in good health.

The V gene is TRBV5-1, the J gene TRBJ2-1; 7 nucleotides agree with TRBD1. The CDR3 has 14 residues. V shed 3 bases, J shed 8 bases, and the junction held 8 bases outside the gene matches. From germline, CDR1 is SGHRS and CDR2 YFSETQ. CDR3 bases: TGCGCCAGCAGCTCTGGACAGGCCCCCCATGAGCAGTTCTTC. Translation: CASSSGQAPHEQFF. Drawing the rest from reference TRBV5-1 and TRBJ2-1, the complete variable domain is KAGVTQTPRYLIKTRGQQVTLSCSPISGHRSVSWYQQTPGQGLQFLFEYFSETQRNKGNFPGRFSGRQFSNSRSEMNVSTLELGDSALYLCASSSGQAPHEQFFGPGTRLTVL.

This clonotype showed up just a few times. This chain connects TRBV27 to TRBJ2-7; 11 bases fit TRBD2. Trimming cost V 7 bases and J 1 base; bases outside gene matches: 3. The germline V gene encodes CDR1 MNHEY and CDR2 SMNVEV (reference sequence). The CDR3 sequence is 14 residues long. DNA of the CDR3: TGTGCCAGCACCACTAGCGGGAGATCCTACGAGCAGTACTTC. Encoded protein: CASTTSGRSYEQYF.

This clonotype was recorded a few times. The gene calls are TRBV5-5 and TRBJ2-7; 10 positions match TRBD2. This CDR3 comprises 15 residues. J lost 2 bases, V lost 4 bases, and 6 bases had no gene match. The germline V gene encodes CDR1 SGHKS and CDR2 YYEKEE (reference sequence). CDR3 amino acids: CASSPGLAETYEQYF. CDR3 sequence (DNA): TGTGCCAGCAGCCCTGGACTAGCGGAAACCTACGAGCAGTACTTC.

This clonotype showed up just a few times. The rearrangement links TRBV28 to TRBJ1-5, with D possibly TRBD1 on 5 matching bases. V was pared by 3 bases and J by 7 bases, with 10 bases between. CDR1 MDHEN and CDR2 SYDVKM come from the germline V gene. The CDR3 sequence is 13 residues long. Here the CDR3 DNA reads TGTGCCAGCAGTTTTAGGGGTCAGCAGCCCCAGCATTTT. Protein: CASSFRGQQPQHF.

V usage is TRBV4-1 and J usage is TRBJ2-1, with 10 bases matching TRBD2. The CDR3 sequence is 18 residues long. Per germline, CDR1 MGHRA and CDR2 YSYEKL. V was pared by 0 bases and J by 3 bases, with 8 bases of the junction left unmatched. The CDR3 DNA follows: TGCGCCAGCAGCCAAGAGTCCCTTATAGCGGGGGGCTACAATGAGCAGTTCTTC. Residues: CASSQESLIAGGYNEQFF.

This clonotype was counted between two and nine times. The chain is built from TRBV25-1 and TRBJ2-1, with 11 bases aligning to TRBD2. The CDR3 runs to 14 residues. V lost 7 bases to trimming and J lost 4 bases; unmatched junction nucleotides: 3. Germline loops: CDR1 MGHDK, CDR2 SYGVNS. The CDR3 protein is CASIAGGPYNEQFF. DNA for the CDR3: TGTGCCAGCATAGCGGGAGGGCCGTACAATGAGCAGTTCTTC.

This clonotype was observed at least ten times. V usage is TRBV12-3 or TRBV12-4 and J usage is TRBJ1-5, with a tentative D call TRBD1 (6 bases). V was pared by 3 bases and J by 12 bases, with 12 bases between. This CDR3 has 12 amino acids. In DNA, the CDR3 is TGTGCCAGCAGTTTGGCGGGGGGCGTCCAGCATTTT. Residues: CASSLAGGVQHF.

Only a few counts were recorded for this clonotype. The rearrangement links TRBV27 to TRBJ1-5, with TRBD1 matching 7 bases. V shed 5 bases and J 2 bases; nucleotides not matched to a gene: 12. The CDR3 spans 17 residues. Germline V gene data show CDR1 as MNHEY and CDR2 as SMNVEV (reference sequence). This CDR3 reads CASSQTVRGRGNQPQHF. CDR3 nucleotides: TGTGCCAGCAGTCAGACAGTCAGGGGGAGGGGCAATCAGCCCCAGCATTTT.

Many counts were recorded for this clonotype. V gene TRBV5-1 combines with J gene TRBJ2-1, with a possible D match to TRBD2 (6 bases). The V gene lost 0 bases and the J gene lost 10 bases, with 17 bases spanning the gap. CDR3 length: 15 amino acids. Germline CDR1 is SGHRS and CDR2 is YFSETQ. CDR3 bases: TGCGCCAGCAGCTTGGCCTTCGGGAGTGAGAGGGAGCAGTTCTTC. Its protein product is CASSLAFGSEREQFF.

At least ten counts were recorded for this clonotype. The rearrangement links TRBV14 to TRBJ1-1; 8 bases line up with TRBD1. Unmatched junction bases numbered 13, after V lost 4 bases and J lost 0 bases. Per the germline V gene, CDR1 is SGHDN and CDR2 is FVKESK. The CDR3 is 18 amino acids. As DNA, the CDR3 is TGTGCCAGCAGCCGTTTGCAGGGGGCTGGAATGGTGAACACTGAAGCTTTCTTT. Translating gives CASSRLQGAGMVNTEAFF.

In this sample, this clonotype turned up a few times. V usage is TRBV7-2 and J usage is TRBJ2-1, with 7 bases lining up with TRBD2. Germline V gene lookup returns CDR1 SGHTA and CDR2 FQGNSA. This CDR3 has 17 amino acids. J was trimmed by 4 bases and V by 5 bases; bases with no gene match: 14. The CDR3 is CASSLGTTAPYYNEQFF. For the CDR3, the DNA is TGTGCCAGCAGCCTCGGGACTACTGCACCCTATTACAATGAGCAGTTCTTC.

V usage is TRBV3-1 and J usage is TRBJ2-2; 11 bases are a match to TRBD2. Germline assignment: CDR1 LGHDT and CDR2 YNNKEL (reference sequence). V dropped 5 bases and J dropped 5; count of bases not matched to a gene: 4. The CDR3 totals 15 residues. CDR3 amino acids: CASSRRTSGTGELFF. CDR3 bases: TGTGCCAGCAGCAGACGGACTAGCGGGACCGGGGAGCTGTTTTTT.

This clonotype has a count of ten or more. The J gene is TRBJ1-4, the V gene TRBV20-1; no firm D call. From germline, CDR1 is DFQATT and CDR2 SNEGSKA (reference sequence). The CDR3 has 14 residues. V shed 1 base and J shed 4 bases, with 10 bases lying between them. The CDR3 protein is CSARVDGYNEKLFF. The CDR3 DNA follows: TGCAGTGCTAGAGTGGACGGATATAATGAAAAACTGTTTTTT.

V usage is TRBV5-1 and J usage is TRBJ2-3; 10 nucleotides agree with TRBD2. Germline V lookup: CDR1 SGHRS, CDR2 YFSETQ. After removal of 6 bases from V and 0 bases from J, the junction contained 7 bases not matched to a gene. This CDR3 contains 16 residues. In nucleotides, the CDR3 is TGCGCCAGCACCACTAGCGGGACAACTAGCACAGATACGCAGTATTTT. It translates to CASTTSGTTSTDTQYF.

There are a few counts of this clonotype. The rearrangement uses TRBV4-2 and TRBJ2-5; perhaps D is TRBD1 or TRBD2 (6 bases each). The CDR3 spans 15 residues. CDR1 is LGHNA and CDR2 is YNFKEQ in the germline V gene. Between the trimmed V and J ends, which lost 4 bases and 1 base, there was a span of 13 bases. The chain's CDR3 is CASSPQGGLQETQYF. In nucleotides, the CDR3 is TGTGCCAGCAGCCCCCAAGGGGGACTCCAAGAGACCCAGTACTTC.

The chain combines TRBV11-2 with TRBJ2-7; 12 bases fit TRBD2. V shed 4 bases and J 7 bases; nucleotides not matched to a gene: 11. CDR1 and CDR2 (germline): SGHAT, FQNNGV. The CDR3 loop spans 16 amino acids. The CDR3 region is CASSSISSGRAGEQYV. CDR3 nucleotide sequence: TGTGCCAGCAGCTCTATCTCTAGCGGGAGGGCCGGGGAGCAGTACGTC.

This clonotype was counted many times. The CDR3 bases are TGCAGTGTCAGAAGCACCGGGGAGCTGTTTTTT. This translates into CSVRSTGELFF. This chain connects TRBV20-1 to TRBJ2-2; no clear D. Germline V gene sequence: CDR1 DFQATT, CDR2 SNEGSKA (reference sequence). With 7 bases removed from V and 4 bases from J, the gap between germline ends came to 7 bases. The CDR3 loop spans 11 amino acids.